The rows below give T cell receptor beta chains drawn from one sample of a study of blood T cell repertoires in COVID-19. Assay: immunoSEQ multiplex PCR; the TCRdb copy retains only in-frame clones and omits some. The table records about 31,000 clones, just over 90% of them present only once. Sequencing input: peripheral blood. Receptor source: a man between 60 and 70 years old with acute or convalescent COVID-19. The CDR3 runs from the conserved cysteine through the conserved F or W. The D gene is left open where the match is weak. For some rows the clone size is stated as once, few or many, or as a class when expanded; others skip it.

abundance	j_gene	v_gene	len	d_gene	CDR3nt	CDR3aa
.	TRBJ2-3	TRBV7-8	16	TRBD2	TGTGCCAGCAGCTTCGCCGGGACTAGCGGCACAGATACGCAGTATTTT	CASSFAGTSGTDTQYF
.	TRBJ2-7	TRBV7-7	15	.	TGTGCCAGCAGCACCCCCCCTGTCGGGGAGACTGGGCAGTACTTC	CASSTPPVGETGQYF
few	TRBJ1-1	TRBV6-5	15	.	TGTGCCAGCAGTTACGAGGGAGGTTTGAACACTGAAGCTTTCTTT	CASSYEGGLNTEAFF
.	TRBJ2-7	TRBV4-3	16	TRBD2	TGCGCCAGCAGCCATGGGACTAGCGGGAGACTGAACGAGCAGTACTTC	CASSHGTSGRLNEQYF
.	TRBJ2-1	TRBV27	14	TRBD2	TGTGCCAGCAGATCTGCGGGAGTCAGCAATGAGCAGTTCTTC	CASRSAGVSNEQFF
.	TRBJ1-4	TRBV18	13	.	TGTGCCAGCTCACCGGGAGGTCATGAAAAACTGTTTTTT	CASSPGGHEKLFF
few	TRBJ2-5	TRBV6-1	14	.	TGTGCCAGCAGTGACCCGGACAGACAAGAGACCCAGTACTTC	CASSDPDRQETQYF
.	TRBJ2-7	TRBV7-2	13	.	TGTGCCAGCAGCTTATCGACTAGTGGCGAGCAGTACTTC	CASSLSTSGEQYF
.	TRBJ2-7	TRBV6-2/TRBV6-3	18	TRBD2	TGTGCCAGCAGTTACTGGGGGAGTAGCGGGCGTGTCTCCTACGAGCAGTACTTC	CASSYWGSSGRVSYEQYF
.	TRBJ1-3	TRBV29-1	11	TRBD1	TGCAGCGTCGGACAGGCCAACACCATATATTTT	CSVGQANTIYF
.	TRBJ2-1	TRBV5-1	15	TRBD2	TGCGCCAGCAGCCACGGGACTAACCTATACAATGAGCAGTTCTTC	CASSHGTNLYNEQFF
.	TRBJ2-7	TRBV6-5	13	.	TGTGCCAGCAGTAAGGGGGACTACTACGAGCAGTACTTC	CASSKGDYYEQYF
once	TRBJ1-4	TRBV18	15	.	TGTGCCAGCTCACGGCAGGCTACCACTAATGAAAAACTGTTTTTT	CASSRQATTNEKLFF
.	TRBJ1-5	TRBV9	14	.	TGTGCCAGCAGCGTAGGGGCAGGGCAACAGCCCCAGCATTTT	CASSVGAGQQPQHF
.	TRBJ1-1	TRBV6-2/TRBV6-3	13	.	TGTGCCAGCAGTTACTTCTGGAACACTGAAGCTTTCTTT	CASSYFWNTEAFF
.	TRBJ1-5	TRBV7-9	13	.	TGTGCCAGCAGCTTAGAACAGAATCAGCCCCAGCATTTT	CASSLEQNQPQHF
.	TRBJ2-2	TRBV7-2	18	.	TGTGCCAGCAGCTTAGCACAGCGGCGGCAGGGGGGAACCGGGGAGCTGTTTTTT	CASSLAQRRQGGTGELFF
.	TRBJ2-1	TRBV3-1/TRBV3-2	16	.	TGTGCCAGCAGCCCCGTCATCTGGCGGGGCGGGAATGAGCAGTTCTTC	CASSPVIWRGGNEQFF
.	TRBJ1-5	TRBV27	18	TRBD1	TGTGCCAGCAGTGCTCGGGCTTTGGACAGGGCAAGCAATCAGCCCCAGCATTTT	CASSARALDRASNQPQHF
.	TRBJ1-1	TRBV6-5	15	.	TGTGCCAGCAGTTACCGGCGCGCGGTGAACACTGAAGCTTTCTTT	CASSYRRAVNTEAFF
.	TRBJ1-1	TRBV5-5	16	TRBD1	TGTGCCAGCAGCTGGGGGGTGGGACAGTCGAACACTGAAGCTTTCTTT	CASSWGVGQSNTEAFF
.	TRBJ2-3	TRBV10-2	15	TRBD2	TGCGCCAGCAGGGAGACTAGCGGGACTGCAGATACGCAGTATTTT	CASRETSGTADTQYF
.	TRBJ2-1	TRBV7-8	16	TRBD2	TGTGCCAGCAGCTTAGCGAGGCTAGCGGGAGGGTTTGAGCAGTTCTTC	CASSLARLAGGFEQFF
.	TRBJ2-7	TRBV28	15	TRBD1	TGTGCCAGCAGTTTAGCGACAGGGGGCTCCTACGAGCAGTACTTC	CASSLATGGSYEQYF
.	TRBJ1-1	TRBV6-6	15	TRBD1	TGTGCCAGCAGACCGGGACAGCTCTCGAACACTGAAGCTTTCTTT	CASRPGQLSNTEAFF
.	TRBJ1-6	TRBV6-6	14	.	TGTGCCAGCAGTGACATCGGGGCGGGGTCACCCCTCCACTTT	CASSDIGAGSPLHF
.	TRBJ1-5	TRBV6-6	15	.	TGTGCCAGCAGTTACTCGATTGGGCCCCGGTCGCCCCAGCATTTT	CASSYSIGPRSPQHF
.	TRBJ2-7	TRBV13	16	TRBD2	TGTGCCAGCAGCCGAAGACTAGCGGGAGAGGCCTACGAGCAGTACTTC	CASSRRLAGEAYEQYF
once	TRBJ1-1	TRBV5-1	16	TRBD1	TGCGCCAGCAGCTTGGGGTGGACAGGCGACGACACTGAAGCTTTCTTT	CASSLGWTGDDTEAFF
.	TRBJ1-1	TRBV6-5	11	.	TGTGCCAGCAGTTCGAACGGTGAAGCTTTCTTT	CASSSNGEAFF
once	TRBJ2-7	TRBV30	12	.	TGTGCCTGGAGTGTGAGTGCCTACGAGCAGTACTTC	CAWSVSAYEQYF
.	TRBJ1-4	TRBV5-1	15	.	TGCGCCAGCAGATTGCTTGGGGCCGGCGATGAAAAACTGTTTTTT	CASRLLGAGDEKLFF
.	TRBJ1-5	TRBV3-1/TRBV3-2	13	.	TGTGCCAGCAGCCAAGACGGCAATCAGCCCCAGCATTTT	CASSQDGNQPQHF
.	TRBJ1-5	TRBV7-9	12	.	TGTGCCAGCAGCTTAGATTCGGGGCCCCAGCATTTT	CASSLDSGPQHF
.	TRBJ2-1	TRBV15	17	.	TGTGCCACCAGCAGAGATCTCTCCAAGCGGCTATACAATGAGCAGTTCTTC	CATSRDLSKRLYNEQFF
.	TRBJ2-1	TRBV30	13	.	TGTGCCTGGAGTGTATACGCAGGGAATGAGCAGTTCTTC	CAWSVYAGNEQFF
.	TRBJ1-1	TRBV19	17	TRBD1	TGTGCCAGTAGTATCTCGCGACAGGGGGGAATGAACACTGAAGCTTTCTTT	CASSISRQGGMNTEAFF
.	TRBJ2-7	TRBV19	14	TRBD1	TGTGCCAGTACCCCGACAGGGGGCGCAAGTGAGCAGTACTTC	CASTPTGGASEQYF
.	TRBJ2-3	TRBV9	15	.	TGTGCCAGCAGCTCGCTCGGGGGTGGCACAGATACGCAGTATTTT	CASSSLGGGTDTQYF
once	TRBJ1-5	TRBV28	16	.	TGTGCCAGCAGTCCCTACTTACACGGGAACAATCAGCCCCAGCATTTT	CASSPYLHGNNQPQHF
.	TRBJ1-2	TRBV5-5	14	.	TGTGCCAGCAGCTTGGTGGGGCAGGCCTATGGCTACACCTTC	CASSLVGQAYGYTF
.	TRBJ1-2	TRBV3-1/TRBV3-2	13	.	TGTGCCAGCAGCCAAGCTTCCCACTATGGCTACACCTTC	CASSQASHYGYTF
.	TRBJ2-1	TRBV27	15	TRBD2	TGTGCCAGCAGTTTTTTGGCTAGCGGGAACAATGAGCAGTTCTTC	CASSFLASGNNEQFF
.	TRBJ2-5	TRBV3-1/TRBV3-2	18	TRBD2	TGTGCCAGCAGCCCGGGACTAGCGGTAAACCGGGCAGAGGAGACCCAGTACTTC	CASSPGLAVNRAEETQYF
.	TRBJ2-3	TRBV18	16	.	TGTGCCAGCTCACCAGCCAGGCTCACTAGCAAAGATACGCAGTATTTT	CASSPARLTSKDTQYF
.	TRBJ2-7	TRBV12-3/TRBV12-4	13	.	TGTGCCAGCAGTCTAAGGACTGCGGGAGAGCAGTACTTC	CASSLRTAGEQYF
once	TRBJ2-7	TRBV5-1	16	TRBD1	TGCGCCAGCAGCTTGTTGGGGACAGGAGATATTTACGAGCAGTACTTC	CASSLLGTGDIYEQYF
.	TRBJ1-3	TRBV6-6	16	.	TGTGCCAGCAGTGCCCGGGAGAACCGCCAGAGGGACACCATATATTTT	CASSARENRQRDTIYF
.	TRBJ2-1	TRBV6-1	16	.	TGTGCCAGCAGTGAAGCCTCGCGGGGCTCCTACAATGAGCAGTTCTTC	CASSEASRGSYNEQFF
.	TRBJ1-4	TRBV5-1	13	.	TGCGCCAGCAGCTCTAACGTTGACACCGCGTTGTTTTTT	CASSSNVDTALFF
once	TRBJ2-1	TRBV13	18	TRBD2	TGTGCCAGCAGCTTAAGTCGTTCGGGAGGGCGAAAGTTCAATGAGCAGTTCTTC	CASSLSRSGGRKFNEQFF
.	TRBJ2-3	TRBV7-9	16	TRBD2	TGTGCCAGCAGCTTAGCTAGCGGGTTCTACACAGATACGCAGTATTTT	CASSLASGFYTDTQYF
.	TRBJ1-1	TRBV27	15	.	TGTGCCAGCAGTTTAATGAGAACCCTAAACACTGAAGCTTTCTTT	CASSLMRTLNTEAFF
.	TRBJ1-4	TRBV19	16	.	TGTGCCAGTAGGCCTGGGGGAGGGGCGTCTAATGAAAAACTGTTTTTT	CASRPGGGASNEKLFF
.	TRBJ2-5	TRBV19	14	TRBD1	TGTGCCAGTAGTCCTCGGACAGGGCAAGAGACCCAGTACTTC	CASSPRTGQETQYF
once	TRBJ2-1	TRBV24-1	12	.	TGTGCCACCAGTAAGGGGGTAAATGAGCAGTTCTTC	CATSKGVNEQFF
once	TRBJ2-2	TRBV4-1	18	TRBD2	TGCGCCAGCAGCCTTCGGCCCTCAGGACTAGCGAACACCGGGGAGCTGTTTTTT	CASSLRPSGLANTGELFF
few	TRBJ2-5	TRBV10-3	14	TRBD2	TGTGCCACTACTAGCGGGAGGGTCCAAGAGACCCAGTACTTC	CATTSGRVQETQYF
.	TRBJ2-2	TRBV19	17	.	TGTGCCAGTAGGTTGAACTTAGCTACTACAGGCACCGGGGAGCTGTTTTTT	CASRLNLATTGTGELFF